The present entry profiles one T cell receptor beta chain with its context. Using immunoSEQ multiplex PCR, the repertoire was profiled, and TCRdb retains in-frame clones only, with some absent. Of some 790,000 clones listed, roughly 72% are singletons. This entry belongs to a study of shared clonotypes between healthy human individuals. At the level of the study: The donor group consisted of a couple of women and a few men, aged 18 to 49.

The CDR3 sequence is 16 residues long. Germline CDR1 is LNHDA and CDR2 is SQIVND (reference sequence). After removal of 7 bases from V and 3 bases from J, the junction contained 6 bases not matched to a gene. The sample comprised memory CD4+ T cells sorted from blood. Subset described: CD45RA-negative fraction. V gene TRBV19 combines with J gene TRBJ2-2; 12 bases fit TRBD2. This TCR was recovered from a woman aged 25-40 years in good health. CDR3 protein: CASTQTSGSYTGELFF. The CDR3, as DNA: TGTGCCAGTACCCAGACTAGCGGGAGCTACACCGGGGAGCTGTTTTTT.